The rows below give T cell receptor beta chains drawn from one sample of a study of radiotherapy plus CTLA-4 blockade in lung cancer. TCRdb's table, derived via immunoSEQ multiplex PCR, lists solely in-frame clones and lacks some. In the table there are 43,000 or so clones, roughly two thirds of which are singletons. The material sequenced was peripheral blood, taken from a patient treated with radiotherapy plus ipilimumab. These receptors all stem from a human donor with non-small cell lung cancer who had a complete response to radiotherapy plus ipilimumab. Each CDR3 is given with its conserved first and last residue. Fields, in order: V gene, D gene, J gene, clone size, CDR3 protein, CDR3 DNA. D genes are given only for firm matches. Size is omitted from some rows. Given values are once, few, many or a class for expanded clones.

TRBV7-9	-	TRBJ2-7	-	CASSVQGPFYEQYF	TGTGCCAGCAGCGTACAGGGACCATTCTACGAGCAGTACTTC
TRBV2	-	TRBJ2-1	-	CASSRTIRESHTNEQFF	TGTGCCAGCAGCCGAACTATCCGGGAGTCCCACACCAATGAGCAGTTCTTC
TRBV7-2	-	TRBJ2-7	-	CASSRNTPDEQYF	TGTGCCAGCAGCCGTAACACCCCAGACGAGCAGTACTTC
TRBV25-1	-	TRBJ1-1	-	CASSPGTPAAFF	TGTGCCAGCAGTCCAGGTACCCCCGCAGCTTTCTTT
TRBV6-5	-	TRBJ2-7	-	CATVGGGSYEQYF	TGTGCCACTGTGGGAGGGGGGTCCTACGAGCAGTACTTC
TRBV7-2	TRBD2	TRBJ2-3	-	CASSPVAGGLTDTQYF	TGTGCCAGCAGCCCAGTAGCGGGGGGACTAACAGATACGCAGTATTTT
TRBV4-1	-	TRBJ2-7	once	CASSYRNLAPYEQYF	TGCGCCAGCAGCTACCGGAATTTAGCGCCCTACGAGCAGTACTTC
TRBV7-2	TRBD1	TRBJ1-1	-	CASSRGQGGAEAFF	TGTGCCAGCTCCCGCGGACAGGGTGGAGCTGAAGCTTTCTTT
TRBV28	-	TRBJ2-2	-	CASSSRTSSTPYTGELFF	TGTGCCAGCAGTTCTAGAACGTCCAGTACCCCCTATACCGGGGAGCTGTTTTTT
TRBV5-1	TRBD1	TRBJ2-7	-	CASSFGRGHAEQYF	TGCGCCAGCAGCTTCGGCAGGGGGCACGCCGAGCAGTACTTC
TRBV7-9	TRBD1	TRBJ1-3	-	CASSSGGRNTIYF	TGTGCCAGCAGCTCAGGGGGGAGAAACACCATATATTTT
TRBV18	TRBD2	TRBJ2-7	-	CASSPPGLAGGPRYYEQYF	TGTGCCAGCTCACCACCTGGTCTAGCGGGAGGGCCCAGGTACTACGAGCAGTACTTC
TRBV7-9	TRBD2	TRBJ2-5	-	CASSPTMTSVPGETQYF	TGTGCCAGCAGTCCCACAATGACTAGCGTCCCTGGGGAGACCCAGTACTTC
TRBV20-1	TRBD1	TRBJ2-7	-	CSAPLRDREYF	TGCAGTGCCCCCCTCCGGGACAGGGAGTACTTC
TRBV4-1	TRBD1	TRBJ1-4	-	CASSTQGAANEKLFF	TGCGCCAGCAGCACGCAGGGGGCGGCTAATGAAAAACTGTTTTTT
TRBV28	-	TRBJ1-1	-	CASKERGTEAFF	TGTGCCAGCAAGGAAAGGGGAACTGAAGCTTTCTTT
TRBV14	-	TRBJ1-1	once	CASSQVPETAITEAFF	TGTGCCAGCAGCCAAGTGCCGGAGACAGCGATCACTGAAGCTTTCTTT
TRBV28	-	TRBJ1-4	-	CASSLNEKLFF	TGTGCCAGCAGTCTTAATGAAAAACTGTTTTTT
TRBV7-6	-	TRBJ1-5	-	CASSLLSGANQPQHF	TGTGCCAGCAGCTTATTGTCGGGAGCTAATCAGCCCCAGCATTTT
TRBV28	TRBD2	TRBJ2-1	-	CASSPLAGGRYNEQFF	TGTGCCAGCAGTCCTCTAGCGGGGGGCCGGTACAATGAGCAGTTCTTC
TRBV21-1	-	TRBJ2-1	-	CASSKGQRGSYNEQFF	TGTGCCAGCAGCAAAGGCCAGCGGGGCTCCTACAATGAGCAGTTCTTC
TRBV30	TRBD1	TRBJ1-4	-	CAGAPGTGGGEKLFF	TGTGCCGGAGCGCCCGGGACAGGGGGAGGGGAAAAACTGTTTTTT